This TCR beta chain was captured by sequencing in a study of read filtering for tumor transcriptome and immune sequencing. About the research overall: TCR-mapped reads were about 4.05 to 11 million with IR-seq versus roughly 80 to 1,300 with RNA-seq.

The germline gives CDR1 SGHVS, CDR2 FNYEAQ. This CDR3 region has 13 residues. V lost 8 bases and J 4 bases, leaving 14 bases between the germline ends. Study conclusions and caveats: RNA-seq captured clonotypes less deeply and reliably than IR-seq.

From 300 to 400 ng of RNA, a library with molecular barcoded alpha/delta and beta/gamma adaptors was made. TCRdb reprocessed the reads with MiXCR, giving one entry per CDR3 protein. The sample shows more than 35,000 distinct CDR3 sequences, roughly 13% of them seen only once. A word on this clonotype: The antigen is undetermined. A much larger clone lies one base from this, so it may be a read error.

The TCR originated in a donor at least 40 years old with multiple myeloma. The chain is built from TRBV7-6 and TRBJ1-2; no firm D call. Sequenced input: a population of CD138-negative cells sorted from bone marrow. The CDR3 DNA reads as TGTGCCAGCGCCTGGGAACGCGGCTATGGCTACACCTTC. This translates into CASAWERGYGYTF.